Listed below are T cell receptor beta chains from one sample, sequenced in a study of blood T cell repertoires in COVID-19. TCRdb's copy holds only in-frame clones and misses some; the assay was immunoSEQ multiplex PCR. The top ten clones hold around 11% of a sample with about 240,000 clones, 82% of them seen once. Sequencing used peripheral blood. These receptors were collected from a woman in her sixties or seventies with active or convalescent COVID-19. Both conserved end residues are part of each CDR3. The D gene is left open where the match is weak. Size is stated for part of the rows, as once, few or many counts, or as a class when the clone is expanded.

>.|.|TRBV14|TRBJ2-1
TGTGCCAGCAGCCAAGTCTCGGGGGGCCGAGGTGAGCAGTTCTTC
CASSQVSGGRGEQFF
>.|few|TRBV6-5|TRBJ1-4
TGTGCCAGCAGTTACTCGACCAGGCCCAATGAAAAACTGTTTTTT
CASSYSTRPNEKLFF
>.|.|TRBV6-2/TRBV6-3|TRBJ1-4
TGTGCCAGCAGTTACCACTATAATGAAAAACTGTTTTTT
CASSYHYNEKLFF
>.|.|TRBV6-5|TRBJ2-1
TGTGCCAGCAGTTACTCGCTTAGCGGCAATGAGCAGTTCTTC
CASSYSLSGNEQFF
>.|.|TRBV7-2|TRBJ1-1
TGTGCCAGCAGCCGTGTGGGCGTCACTGAAGCTTTCTTT
CASSRVGVTEAFF
>TRBD1|.|TRBV10-3|TRBJ2-5
TGTGCCATCGCGGCCAGGGACAGGGGGAAACAAGAGACCCAGTACTTC
CAIAARDRGKQETQYF
>.|.|TRBV6-5|TRBJ1-6
TGTGCCAGCAGTTACTCGGGGACATGGCCCAATTCACCCCTCCACTTT
CASSYSGTWPNSPLHF
>TRBD2|.|TRBV7-2|TRBJ2-7
TGTGCCAGCAGCTTAGATAGCGGGGGGACCCCCTACGAGCAGTACTTC
CASSLDSGGTPYEQYF
>TRBD2|.|TRBV11-3|TRBJ2-7
TGTGCCAGCAGCTTAGAGCACGGTATGACTAGCGGGGCACCTCCCTACGAGCAGTACTTC
CASSLEHGMTSGAPPYEQYF
>TRBD1|.|TRBV27|TRBJ2-7
TGTGCCGGGGATCGACAGGGGCCATACTACGAGCAGTACTTC
CAGDRQGPYYEQYF
>TRBD1|.|TRBV7-2|TRBJ2-5
TGTGCCAGCAGCCCCAAGGACAGGGTTTTCGGAGAGACCCAGTACTTC
CASSPKDRVFGETQYF
>TRBD2|.|TRBV4-3|TRBJ2-1
TGCGCCAGCAGCCAAGCTCCGCCTGGACTAGCGGGGCTCAATGAGCAGTTCTTC
CASSQAPPGLAGLNEQFF
>TRBD1|.|TRBV5-1|TRBJ1-2
TGCGCCAGCAGCTCCACGGGGGGACAGGGTCTTCGGGGCTACACCTTC
CASSSTGGQGLRGYTF
>TRBD1|.|TRBV7-9|TRBJ1-5
TGTGCCAGCAGCTGGGGGACAGGGGGTTTAAGCAATCAGCCCCAGCATTTT
CASSWGTGGLSNQPQHF
>.|once|TRBV21-1|TRBJ2-7
TGTGCCAGCAACCCAAAGGACAGGACCTCACCGAGGCGGTACTTC
CASNPKDRTSPRRYF
>TRBD1|.|TRBV5-1|TRBJ1-2
TGCGCCAGCAGCTTGGAAGGACAGGGGGCGTCTTGGTATGGCTACACCTTC
CASSLEGQGASWYGYTF
>.|few|TRBV7-3|TRBJ2-2
TGTGCCAGCAGCCCTACAGCGAACACCGGGGAGCTGTTTTTT
CASSPTANTGELFF
>TRBD1|.|TRBV6-6|TRBJ2-7
TGTGCCAGGGGGGGGACAGGGTCCTACGAGCAGTACTTC
CARGGTGSYEQYF
>TRBD1|few|TRBV4-1|TRBJ2-7
TGCGCCAGCAGCGACAGACAGGGCGACGAGCAGTACTTC
CASSDRQGDEQYF
>.|.|TRBV6-1|TRBJ1-2
TGTGCCAGCAGTGAATCGACGGGGTATGGCTACACCTTC
CASSESTGYGYTF
>.|once|TRBV9|TRBJ1-6
TGTGCCAGCAGCGTAGGGCAGGGAAATTCACCCCTCCACTTT
CASSVGQGNSPLHF
>.|.|TRBV6-5|TRBJ1-4
TGTGCCACCAGGGCGCGGGTGGGTGAAAAACTGTTTTTT
CATRARVGEKLFF
>TRBD1|.|TRBV19|TRBJ1-2
TGTGCCAGTAGTTTGAGGGGGCTGCACTATGGCTACACCTTC
CASSLRGLHYGYTF
>TRBD2|few|TRBV15|TRBJ2-3
TGTGCCACCAGCAGAGGGGGAGCGGGGGGGAGCACAGATACGCAGTATTTT
CATSRGGAGGSTDTQYF
>TRBD2|.|TRBV24-1|TRBJ2-3
TGTGCCACCAGTGACCCCGGACTAGCGGGGGGCACAGATACGCAGTATTTT
CATSDPGLAGGTDTQYF
>.|.|TRBV4-1|TRBJ1-2
TGCGCCAGCAGCCAAGTAGTAGGGCAGGGCTATGGCTACACCTTC
CASSQVVGQGYGYTF
>TRBD1|few|TRBV2|TRBJ2-7
TGTGCCAGCAGCTTGGACAGGGACGAGCAGTACTTC
CASSLDRDEQYF
>TRBD1|.|TRBV7-8|TRBJ1-1
TGTGCCAGCAGCTTTCAACAGGGGGCGGCTTTCTTT
CASSFQQGAAFF
>TRBD1|.|TRBV7-8|TRBJ1-2
TGTGCCAGCAGCCCCCGGGCAGGGGGTTCCAACTATGGCTACACCTTC
CASSPRAGGSNYGYTF
>TRBD2|.|TRBV19|TRBJ2-1
TGTGCCAGTAGTATCTCTAGCGGGGGGCTCTCCTACAATGAGCAGTTCTTC
CASSISSGGLSYNEQFF
>TRBD1|.|TRBV11-3|TRBJ2-3
TGTGCCAGCAGCTTAGGAACAGGGGTCGTCGGCACAGATACGCAGTATTTT
CASSLGTGVVGTDTQYF
>TRBD1|.|TRBV27|TRBJ1-4
TGTGCCAGCAGCCGGGACAGATCAATGTATGAAAAACTGTTTTTT
CASSRDRSMYEKLFF
>TRBD1|.|TRBV9|TRBJ2-7
TGTGCCAGCAGCGTGACAGGGAGCTCCTACGAGCAGTACTTC
CASSVTGSSYEQYF
>TRBD1|.|TRBV5-1|TRBJ1-6
TGCGCCAGCAGCTTGGCTGACAGGGGGCGCGGGTCCTATAATTCACCCCTCCACTTT
CASSLADRGRGSYNSPLHF
>TRBD2|.|TRBV7-2|TRBJ2-5
TGTGCCAGCAGCCTCAACGGCGGGGGGGCAGGAGAGACCCAGTACTTC
CASSLNGGGAGETQYF
>TRBD1|.|TRBV5-1|TRBJ1-4
TGCGCCAGCAGCTTGGCCGGGACAGGGGGTATGGAAAAACTGTTTTTT
CASSLAGTGGMEKLFF
>.|.|TRBV11-2|TRBJ1-1
TGTGCCAGCAGCTCCCGTGGTGTGGGGCAAGCTTTCTTT
CASSSRGVGQAFF
>.|.|TRBV5-1|TRBJ2-1
TGCGCCAGCAGCACGACAGCAGGGCAGTTCTTC
CASSTTAGQFF
>.|.|TRBV21-1|TRBJ2-7
TGTGCCAGCAGCAAAGCCGGGACAGGGGTCAATTACGAGCAGTACTTC
CASSKAGTGVNYEQYF
>TRBD1|.|TRBV6-5|TRBJ1-3
TGTGCCAGCAGGAACTACAGGGGATCTGGAAACACCATATATTTT
CASRNYRGSGNTIYF
>.|.|TRBV19|TRBJ1-2
TGTGCCAGTAGTATAGACGTCGGACAGCGAGGTGGCTACACCTTC
CASSIDVGQRGGYTF
>.|.|TRBV6-1|TRBJ2-3
TGTGCCAGCAGTGAAGGGGACAACACAGATACGCAGTATTTT
CASSEGDNTDTQYF
>.|.|TRBV28|TRBJ1-1
TGTGCCAGCAGTTCGCCCGCGGGGGAGGTCACTGAAGCTTTCTTT
CASSSPAGEVTEAFF
>TRBD1|.|TRBV4-1|TRBJ2-2
TGCGCCAGCAGCCAGGCAGGACAGGTCAACACCGGGGAGCTGTTTTTT
CASSQAGQVNTGELFF
>TRBD1|.|TRBV23-1|TRBJ1-5
TGCGCCAGCAGTCAATCGGGGGGACAGGGCAGGCCAAGACGGAATCAGCCCCAGCATTTT
CASSQSGGQGRPRRNQPQHF
>TRBD1|.|TRBV5-1|TRBJ1-2
TGCGCCAGCAGCTGGACCGGACAGGGCAACCCTAACTATGGCTACACCTTC
CASSWTGQGNPNYGYTF
>TRBD1|.|TRBV7-9|TRBJ1-5
TGTGCCAGCAGCTTTGACACAGGGGCTCAGCCCCAGCATTTT
CASSFDTGAQPQHF
>TRBD2|.|TRBV5-6|TRBJ2-5
TGTGCCAGCAGCCCGGCGGGGGGCGTCCAAGAGACCCAGTACTTC
CASSPAGGVQETQYF
>TRBD1|.|TRBV24-1|TRBJ1-5
TGTGCCACTGGCATCCGGGACAGGGGGCCTCGCAATCAGCCCCAGCATTTT
CATGIRDRGPRNQPQHF
>.|.|TRBV11-2|TRBJ2-1
TGTGCCAGCAGCTTAGCCCGGTACAATGAGCAGTTCTTC
CASSLARYNEQFF
>.|.|TRBV27|TRBJ2-7
TGTGCCAGCAGTCCCCCCGACTCGATCTCCTACGAGCAGTACTTC
CASSPPDSISYEQYF
>.|.|TRBV6-1|TRBJ2-5
TGTGCCAGCAGTGACCCTTTTGGGCTCGCAGAGACCCAGTACTTC
CASSDPFGLAETQYF
>.|.|TRBV5-6|TRBJ1-5
TGTGCCAGCAGCTTAGGCAGGGATGGTCAGCCCCAGCATTTT
CASSLGRDGQPQHF
>.|.|TRBV30|TRBJ1-5
TGTGCCTGGGGACGGGGGGGGAATCAGCCCCAGCATTTT
CAWGRGGNQPQHF
>TRBD1|.|TRBV2|TRBJ2-7
TGTGCCAGCAGGAAACAGGGGAGCTCCTACGAGCAGTACTTC
CASRKQGSSYEQYF
>.|.|TRBV19|TRBJ1-1
TGTGCCAGCAGGCGCCTCTTGAACACTGAAGCTTTCTTT
CASRRLLNTEAFF
>.|.|TRBV7-6|TRBJ2-7
TGTGCCAGCAGCTTAGGCGGGCGGAACTCCTACGAGCAGTACTTC
CASSLGGRNSYEQYF
>.|.|TRBV6-1|TRBJ1-1
TGTGCCAGCAGTTCCATCGCCGGGGAGGAAGCTTTCTTT
CASSSIAGEEAFF
>TRBD1|.|TRBV2|TRBJ1-6
TGTGCCAGCAGGCCTAGTGGACAGGCTAATTCACCCCTCCACTTT
CASRPSGQANSPLHF